This entry concerns a single T cell receptor (beta chain). These data are taken from a study of Ad26.COV2.S vaccination and SARS-CoV-2 variants. Study-level information: It was the COV1001 Ad26.COV2.S trial arm that included the donor. The vaccine Ad26.COV2.S was put into the muscle once, or twice with 56 days between.

Treatment defined: roughly 18 received Ad26.COV2.S at low or high dose, single or two shots; 5 received placebo; per-sample allocation not given. Each sample was drawn 63 days after the first injection (of vaccine or placebo). Here immunoSEQ multiplex PCR was the method, and the copy in TCRdb shows in-frame clones only, minus some. The repertoire has hundreds of thousands of clones, roughly 90% of them found once; the top ten carry approximately 1.5%. The length of the CDR3 is 16 residues. With 1 base clipped from V and 6 bases from J, the junction kept 3 bases outside the gene matches. Germline V gives CDR1 SGHRS, CDR2 YFSETQ.

This chain joins TRBV5-1 and TRBJ2-1, with 14 nucleotides matching TRBD2. This receptor was obtained from a person between 18 and 59 years old who received the Ad26.COV2.S COVID-19 vaccine or a placebo. The sequencing used peripheral blood, collected in a trial of Ad26.COV2.S vaccine versus placebo. CDR3: CASSLQGTSGSNEQFF. The CDR3 DNA follows: TGCGCCAGCAGCTTGCAAGGGACTAGCGGGAGCAATGAGCAGTTCTTC.